This T cell receptor beta chain was sequenced for a study of cytomegalovirus exposure and HLA in healthy donors. Study-wide points: When analyzed later, the rates of TCR association showed variation by HLA locus, with DRB1 the most and HLA-C the fewest. Follow-up analysis later connected one missense variant in DCLRE1C with trimming of TCR beta V- and J-genes. For presence/absence analyses, sequencing depth was assumed to be roughly uniform across donors. Most of the CMV-associated TCR beta chains (in a later analysis) appeared to be HLA-restricted.

The PCR was carried out with 60 Vbeta primers and 13 Jbeta primers. Libraries were prepared by immunoSEQ multiplex PCR; TCRdb keeps only in-frame clonotypes and omits some of them. In the table there are 150,000 to 200,000 clones, 65% to 80% of which are singletons. This clone was observed once. Its antigen is currently unknown. The CDR3 spans 14 residues. The V end lost 6 bases, the J end lost 5 bases, and 17 bases lay between the germline ends. Germline-derived CDR1 and CDR2 are SGHNT and YYREEE (reference sequence). J is TRBJ1-2 and V is TRBV5-4; D uncertain. This TCR was sampled from a female donor in good health and CMV-seronegative. The sample taken for sequencing was PBMCs. The CDR3 DNA reads TGTGCCAGCACCCTTGGACGGGAGATGTATGGCTACACCTTC. This gives the protein CASTLGREMYGYTF.